These 7 T cell receptor beta chains were sequenced from one sample in a study of blood T cell repertoires in COVID-19. Measured with immunoSEQ multiplex PCR; TCRdb has only the in-frame clones, and not every one. The sample shows 200,000 to 250,000 clones, about 89% of them seen only once. The sample comprised PBMCs or T cells enriched from blood (not recorded which). Receptors were obtained from a woman in her 30s who had recovered from COVID-19.

This sequence joins TRBV19 and TRBJ2-1, with D perhaps matching TRBD1 (5 bases). Deletions cut 10 bases from V and 0 bases from J, with 22 bases between. The CDR3 runs 17 residues. The V gene's germline CDR1 is LNHDA and CDR2 SQIVND (reference sequence). The CDR3 is CATAPQISDSSYNEQFF. CDR3 bases: TGTGCCACCGCGCCCCAAATCAGCGACAGCTCCTACAATGAGCAGTTCTTC. The full variable domain, its missing parts supplied by reference TRBV19 and TRBJ2-1, is DGGITQSPKYLFRKEGQNVTLSCEQNLNHDAMYWYRQDPGQGLRLIYYSQIVNDFQKGDIAEGYSVSREKKESFPLTVTSAQKNPTAFYLCATAPQISDSSYNEQFFGPGTRLTVL.

This chain joins TRBV4-1 and TRBJ1-2; no reliable D call. Germline values: CDR1 MGHRA, CDR2 YSYEKL. The CDR3 runs 13 residues. V lost 5 bases to trimming and J lost 2 bases, with 9 bases between them. CDR3 sequence (DNA): TGCGCCAGCAGCAACGCGGGGAACTATGGCTACACCTTC. Protein sequence: CASSNAGNYGYTF.

CDR3 region: CASSRTGQGAYEQYF. In nucleotides, the CDR3 is TGTGCCAGTAGTCGCACGGGACAAGGAGCCTACGAGCAGTACTTC. V is TRBV19 and J is TRBJ2-7; D possibly corresponds to TRBD1 (6 bases). Germline assignment: CDR1 LNHDA and CDR2 SQIVND (reference sequence). Trimming took off 5 bases at V and 2 bases at J, with 16 bases between the two ends. This CDR3 spans 15 amino acids.

The V call is TRBV19, the J call TRBJ2-2, with TRBD1 matching over 9 bases. CDR3 length: 14 amino acids. The V and J ends lost 5 bases and 6 bases, in that order; junction bases with no gene match: 4. Germline values: CDR1 LNHDA, CDR2 SQIVND (reference sequence). The CDR3 nucleotides are TGTGCCAGTAGTGGGAACAGGGGGCCCGGGGAGCTGTTTTTT. It codes for CASSGNRGPGELFF.

The V gene is TRBV6-5, the J gene TRBJ1-4; 7 bases map to TRBD1. CDR1 is MNHEY and CDR2 is SVGAGI in the germline V gene. The CDR3 has 16 amino acids. Germline trimming cut 4 bases from V and 1 base from J; bases unmatched to any gene: 6. The CDR3 protein is CASSFAYRGTNEKLFF. The CDR3 nucleotides are TGTGCCAGCAGTTTTGCTTACAGGGGAACTAATGAAAAACTGTTTTTT.

For the CDR3, the DNA is TGTGCCAGCAGCTCCTGGACAGGGTGGGCCGAGCAGTACTTC. It yields the protein CASSSWTGWAEQYF. This rearrangement joins TRBV5-6 to TRBJ2-7, with TRBD1 matching 8 bases. In germline, CDR1 is SGHDT, CDR2 YYEEEE. V lost 3 bases to trimming and J lost 6 bases; unmatched junction nucleotides: 8. The CDR3 runs 14 residues. Together with reference TRBV5-6 and TRBJ2-7, the CDR3 gives the full variable domain: DAGVTQSPTHLIKTRGQQVTLRCSPKSGHDTVSWYQQALGQGPQFIFQYYEEEERQRGNFPDRFSGHQFPNYSSELNVNALLLGDSALYLCASSSWTGWAEQYFGPGTRLTVT.

This chain uses TRBV12-3 or TRBV12-4 with TRBJ2-3, with D possibly matching TRBD1 (5 bases). The CDR3 is made up of 13 amino acids. Trimming shortened V by 11 bases and J by 2 bases, and 14 bases separated the two germline ends. The CDR3 here is CAGRQGITDTQYF. CDR3 bases: TGTGCCGGACGGCAGGGCATCACAGATACGCAGTATTTT.